A single sample gave rise to the 9 T cell receptor beta chains below, sequenced in a study of spatial heterogeneity in lung cancer (dated by TCRdb to the late 2010s). Broad study findings and their caveats: A correlation was observed between the number of expanded intratumoral alpha and beta TCRs and the tumor nonsynonymous mutation count.

Receptors were amplified or captured by 5' RACE. Sequencing took place on a NextSeq 500. In TCRdb, the public reads were trimmed at Q25 with fastp and aligned with MiXCR, with productive beta chains retained. Rows with a matching CDR3 protein are joined into one entry that keeps the most common DNA and genes. Within this sample are about 13,000 distinct CDR3 sequences, with roughly 5.6% of them counted one time only. Jointly, the top ten make up about 23% of the sample. The sample's time point label, in plain terms: sample taken at primary tumor resection. Their antigen targets remain unknown. Material: lung tumor tissue, obtained at surgery. Receptors were obtained from a male donor with early-stage non-small cell lung cancer.

This clonotype occurred many times. As an off-target read in a library built for alpha chains, this beta chain has a frequency of little significance. V gene TRBV10-3 combines with J gene TRBJ1-4, with 11 positions matching TRBD1. V lost 0 bases and J lost 7; bases outside the gene matches: 1. CDR1 and CDR2 from the germline V gene are ENHRY and SYGVKD. The CDR3 is made up of 15 amino acids. The CDR3 DNA reads as TGTGCCATCAGTGAGTCGGACAGGGGGCTTGAAAAACTGTTTTTT. Protein product: CAISESDRGLEKLFF.

This clonotype appeared many times. This beta chain was picked up by a library intended for alpha chains and is off target, so its count carries little meaning. This sequence joins TRBV28 and TRBJ2-7; TRBD2 matches at 8 bases. This CDR3 contains 15 residues. Germline V gene sequence: CDR1 MDHEN, CDR2 SYDVKM. V gave up 4 bases and J gave up 2 bases; unmatched junction bases: 7. The CDR3 nucleotides read TGTGCCAGCAGTTCCGGTGCGGGGGGCGCCTACGAGCAGTACTTC. This codes for CASSSGAGGAYEQYF.

This clonotype was counted many times. This beta chain slipped into a library made for alpha chains as a stray read, so its size is not meaningful. The chain is built from TRBV28 and TRBJ2-7; TRBD1 agrees at 9 bases. Germline V gene data show CDR1 as MDHEN and CDR2 as SYDVKM. J gave up 2 bases and V 6 bases, and 5 bases lay outside the gene matches. The CDR3 is 14 residues long. CDR3 nucleotides: TGTGCCAGCAGGTGGGACAGGGCTCCCTACGAGCAGTACTTC. Translated: CASRWDRAPYEQYF.

Only a few counts were recorded for this clonotype. Little can be read into the size of this beta chain, an off-target read in a library designed for alpha chains. The chain joins TRBV19 to TRBJ2-1; 14 bases line up with TRBD2. This CDR3 has 18 residues. Germline V CDR1 and CDR2: LNHDA, SQIVND (reference sequence). Trimming at V came to 6 bases and at J to 8 bases, leaving 15 bases not matched to a gene. CDR3 in DNA: TGTGCCAGTAGCTCCGGGACTAGCGGGGGCCTCCCTTCGGATGAGCAGTTCTTC. This sequence encodes CASSSGTSGGLPSDEQFF. Combining the CDR3 with reference TRBV19 and TRBJ2-1 gives the whole variable domain DGGITQSPKYLFRKEGQNVTLSCEQNLNHDAMYWYRQDPGQGLRLIYYSQIVNDFQKGDIAEGYSVSREKKESFPLTVTSAQKNPTAFYLCASSSGTSGGLPSDEQFFGPGTRLTVL.

This clonotype has a count of ten or more. This beta chain is an off-target read within a library intended for alpha chains, so its frequency means little. The CDR3 DNA reads TGCAGTGCCCCGGTAGTTCTAGCGAGTAATACGCAGTATTTT. Its translation is CSAPVVLASNTQYF. The gene calls are TRBV20-1 and TRBJ2-3; perhaps TRBD2 as D (6 bases). The CDR3 loop spans 14 amino acids. Germline V lookup: CDR1 DFQATT, CDR2 SNEGSKA (reference sequence). Trimming removed 6 bases from V and 7 bases from J, with 20 bases in between.

This clonotype was seen at least ten times. Since it is a stray read in a library aimed at alpha chains, this beta chain has a size that is not meaningful. The rearrangement joins TRBV28 to TRBJ2-7, with D maybe TRBD2 (6 bases). Trimming took off 4 bases at V and 6 bases at J, with 16 bases between the two ends. Germline CDR1 and CDR2: MDHEN and SYDVKM. This CDR3 region has 14 residues. CDR3 protein: CASSYQWGVREQYF. The CDR3 DNA follows: TGTGCCAGCAGTTATCAATGGGGGGTACGCGAGCAGTACTTC.

This clonotype occurred a few times. This beta chain turned up in a library designed for alpha chains; as an off-target read, its abundance says little. The chain couples TRBV7-2 to TRBJ2-3; D gene unclear. This CDR3 contains 14 residues. The germline V gene has CDR1 SGHTA and CDR2 FQGNSA. V lost 2 bases and J lost 6, with 12 bases in between. CDR3 in amino acids: CASSLSATVDTQYF. The DNA for the CDR3 is TGTGCCAGCAGCTTATCGGCTACAGTGGATACGCAGTATTTT.

This clonotype was detected many times. As an off-target read in a library built for alpha chains, this beta chain has a frequency of little significance. V usage is TRBV5-1 and J usage is TRBJ1-2; D is undetermined. The germline gives CDR1 SGHRS, CDR2 YFSETQ. The germline V and J ends were trimmed by 6 bases and 4 bases, with 19 bases remaining between them. The CDR3 has 15 residues. This CDR3 reads CASTVGHTLSYGYTF. Written as DNA, the CDR3 is TGCGCCAGCACCGTGGGTCACACTCTATCCTATGGCTACACCTTC.

This clonotype was recorded many times. This beta chain is a stray read from a library made for alpha chains; its abundance is not meaningful. The V and J genes are TRBV27 and TRBJ2-7; TRBD2 matches at 14 bases. V dropped 5 bases and J dropped 7; count of bases not matched to a gene: 7. Germline loops: CDR1 MNHEY, CDR2 SMNVEV (reference sequence). The CDR3 totals 15 residues. This CDR3 is CASSATSGGAREQYF. As DNA, the CDR3 is TGTGCCAGCAGTGCGACTAGCGGGGGGGCAAGGGAGCAGTACTTC.